The 9 T cell receptor beta chains presented below share a single source sample, sequenced in a study of shared clonotypes between healthy human individuals. Profiling relied on immunoSEQ multiplex PCR, and the TCRdb table lists in-frame clones only, not all of them. The sample includes hundreds of thousands of clones, roughly 96% of them seen just once. The naive CD8 subset, CD45RO-negative cells positively selected for CCR7, excluded terminally differentiated effector memory CD45RA+ cells. The specimen sequenced was naive CD8+ T cells sorted from blood. These receptors came from a woman younger than 45 in good health.

This chain joins TRBV7-9 and TRBJ2-7; the match to TRBD2 covers 13 bases. CDR3 length equals 15 residues. Germline V CDR1 and CDR2: SEHNR, FQNEAQ (reference sequence). V shed 5 bases and J 4 bases; nucleotides not matched to a gene: 5. The CDR3 DNA reads as TGTGCCAGCAGCCCCAGGACTAGCGGGAGTTACGAGCAGTACTTC. As protein: CASSPRTSGSYEQYF. Full variable domain (outside the CDR3, taken from reference TRBV7-9 and TRBJ2-7): DTGVSQNPRHKITKRGQNVTFRCDPISEHNRLYWYRQTLGQGPEFLTYFQNEAQLEKSRLLSDRFSAERPKGSFSTLEIQRTEQGDSAMYLCASSPRTSGSYEQYFGPGTRLTVT.

The chain has TRBV6-5 and TRBJ1-1; unclear D gene. This CDR3 has 15 amino acids. Germline CDR1 and CDR2: MNHEY and SVGAGI. V lost 7 bases to trimming and J lost 0 bases, with 15 bases between them. CDR3 sequence reads: CASTHRFAMNTEAFF. The CDR3 DNA follows: TGTGCCAGCACCCACCGGTTTGCGATGAACACTGAAGCTTTCTTT.

The CDR3 region is CASSLTFRGNEQYF. CDR3 coding DNA: TGTGCCAGCAGTTTGACGTTCCGGGGGAACGAGCAGTACTTC. The chain couples TRBV28 to TRBJ2-7, with D perhaps matching TRBD2 (6 bases). CDR3 length: 14 amino acids. Between the trimmed V and J ends, which lost 3 bases and 5 bases, there was a span of 14 bases. Germline CDR1 reads MDHEN; CDR2 reads SYDVKM.

The rearrangement joins TRBV19 to TRBJ1-2, with a possible D match to TRBD1 (6 bases). The CDR3 runs to 11 residues. Germline values: CDR1 LNHDA, CDR2 SQIVND (reference sequence). V was cut by 10 bases and J by 6 bases, with 12 bases left in between. The CDR3 loop reads CAIREGDGYTF. DNA of the CDR3: TGTGCCATCCGGGAGGGGGATGGCTACACCTTC. Combining the CDR3 with reference TRBV19 and TRBJ1-2 gives the whole variable domain DGGITQSPKYLFRKEGQNVTLSCEQNLNHDAMYWYRQDPGQGLRLIYYSQIVNDFQKGDIAEGYSVSREKKESFPLTVTSAQKNPTAFYLCAIREGDGYTFGSGTRLTVV.

V usage is TRBV7-7 and J usage is TRBJ2-1; 9 nucleotides match TRBD2. J gave up 8 bases and V 3 bases, and 11 bases lay outside the gene matches. The CDR3 runs to 16 residues. The germline CDR1 and CDR2 sequences are SSHAT and FNYEAQ (reference sequence). The CDR3 region has the DNA TGTGCCAGCAGCTTGAGGCGGGAGGGCCATTTAGATGAGCAGTTCTTC. It specifies CASSLRREGHLDEQFF.

The chain carries TRBV19 and TRBJ1-2; D gene uncertain. The CDR3 sequence is 14 residues long. V dropped 3 bases and J dropped 5 bases, with 13 bases sitting between them. Germline V CDR1 and CDR2: LNHDA, SQIVND (reference sequence). CDR3 DNA: TGTGCCAGTAGTATGGCCGGGGTAAGATATGGCTACACCTTC. This codes for CASSMAGVRYGYTF.

This rearrangement joins TRBV9 to TRBJ2-7; D is perhaps TRBD2 (5 bases). Germline V gene lookup returns CDR1 SGDLS and CDR2 YYNGEE. The V end lost 0 bases, the J end lost 4 bases, and 11 bases lay between the germline ends. The CDR3 extends over 14 amino acids. The CDR3 protein is CASSVGAVAYEQYF. The CDR3 DNA is TGTGCCAGCAGCGTAGGGGCGGTAGCGTACGAGCAGTACTTC.

On this clone itself: The sample carries other DNA sequences with the same CDR3. This CDR3 reads CASSGTRNTEAFF. CDR3 DNA: TGTGCCAGCAGTGGAACCAGGAACACTGAAGCTTTCTTT. V and J are TRBV2 and TRBJ1-1; D gene unclear. The CDR3 consists of 13 residues. The V gene lost 4 bases and the J gene lost 1 base, with 7 bases spanning the gap. Germline lookup yields CDR1 SNHLY and CDR2 FYNNEI.

The V and J genes are TRBV27 and TRBJ1-5; D is ambiguous. V lost 6 bases and J lost 9, with 15 bases in between. Germline V CDR1 and CDR2: MNHEY, SMNVEV (reference sequence). The CDR3 spans 13 residues. The CDR3 nucleotides read TGTGCCAGCAGGGAGATGACGGCAGGGCCCCAGCATTTT. Translated, it gives CASREMTAGPQHF.